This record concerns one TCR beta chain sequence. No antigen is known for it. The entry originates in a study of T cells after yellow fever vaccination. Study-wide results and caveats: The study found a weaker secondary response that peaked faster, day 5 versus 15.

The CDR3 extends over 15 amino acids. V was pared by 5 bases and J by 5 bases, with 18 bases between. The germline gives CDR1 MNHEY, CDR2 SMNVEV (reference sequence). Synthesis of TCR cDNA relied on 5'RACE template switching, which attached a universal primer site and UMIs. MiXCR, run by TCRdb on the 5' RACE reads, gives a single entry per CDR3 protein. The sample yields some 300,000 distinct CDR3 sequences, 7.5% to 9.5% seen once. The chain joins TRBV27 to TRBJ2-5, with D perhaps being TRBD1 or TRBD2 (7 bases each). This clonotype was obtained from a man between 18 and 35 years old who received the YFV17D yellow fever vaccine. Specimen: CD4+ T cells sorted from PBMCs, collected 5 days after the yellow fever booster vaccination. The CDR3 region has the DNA TGTGCCAGCAGTATCCAGGGGGGGAGATATGAGACCCAGTACTTC. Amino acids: CASSIQGGRYETQYF.